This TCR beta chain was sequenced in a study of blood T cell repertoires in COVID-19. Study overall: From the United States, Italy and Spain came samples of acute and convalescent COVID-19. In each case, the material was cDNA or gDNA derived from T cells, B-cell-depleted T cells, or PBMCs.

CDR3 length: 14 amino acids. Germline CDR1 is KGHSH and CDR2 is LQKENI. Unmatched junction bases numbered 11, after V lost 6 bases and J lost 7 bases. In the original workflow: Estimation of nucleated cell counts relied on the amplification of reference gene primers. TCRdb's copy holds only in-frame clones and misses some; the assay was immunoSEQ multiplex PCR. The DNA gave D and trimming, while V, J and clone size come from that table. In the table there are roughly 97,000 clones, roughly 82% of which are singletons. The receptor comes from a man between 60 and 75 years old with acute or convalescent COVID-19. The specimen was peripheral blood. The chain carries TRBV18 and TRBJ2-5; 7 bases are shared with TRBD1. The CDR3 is CASSSSGTEGTQYF. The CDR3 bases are TGTGCCAGCTCGTCCTCCGGGACAGAAGGGACCCAGTACTTC. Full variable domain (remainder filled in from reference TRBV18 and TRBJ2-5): NAGVMQNPRHLVRRRGQEARLRCSPMKGHSHVYWYRQLPEEGLKFMVYLQKENIIDESGMPKERFSAEFPKEGPSILRIQQVVRGDSAAYFCASSSSGTEGTQYFGPGTRLLVL.